These T cell receptor beta chains were read from a single sample in a study of blood T cell repertoires in COVID-19. The data were produced by immunoSEQ multiplex PCR, yet TCRdb's version contains in-frame clones alone and is incomplete. The profile shows hundreds of thousands of clones, 90% of them singletons. Specimen: PBMCs or T cells enriched from blood (not recorded which). The receptors were sampled from a man younger than 40 who had been exposed to COVID-19. Each CDR3 is given with its conserved first and last residue. Clone size is not always given. Where it is, it says once, few, many or a class for expanded clones.

V,size,J,CDR3
TRBV20-1,NA,TRBJ2-7,CSASRPGTNEQYF
TRBV12-3/TRBV12-4,NA,TRBJ2-1,CASSFGSYNEQFF
TRBV9,once,TRBJ1-3,CASSSPIQGVSGNTIYF
TRBV7-9,NA,TRBJ1-3,CASSQGSGNTIYF
TRBV7-7,NA,TRBJ2-2,CASGRLAANTGELFF
TRBV20-1,once,TRBJ2-1,CSASPPGFLAGVSEQFF
TRBV9,NA,TRBJ2-1,CASSVEFWTGYKDNEQFF
TRBV2,NA,TRBJ2-1,CASSPLGKNEQFF
TRBV5-4,few,TRBJ1-2,CASSHRTGIPYGYTF
TRBV10-3,NA,TRBJ2-7,CAISEARYEQYF
TRBV6-5,NA,TRBJ1-5,CAGAGDYSNQPQHF
TRBV9,NA,TRBJ1-2,CASSRGTNYGYTF
TRBV7-8,NA,TRBJ1-6,CASSLGGQGNSPLHF
TRBV6-1,NA,TRBJ1-6,CASSSAISPLHF
TRBV29-1,NA,TRBJ2-1,CSVVGVSEQFF
TRBV7-2,few,TRBJ1-6,CASSLAGGTNNSPLHF
TRBV18,NA,TRBJ2-3,CASSLTGQGADTQYF
TRBV19,few,TRBJ1-2,CASRDRRGQGYGYTF
TRBV6-5,NA,TRBJ2-3,CASSRQGALDTQYF
TRBV5-1,NA,TRBJ1-1,CASSLLGQKGEAFF
TRBV11-2,NA,TRBJ1-1,CASSAEAEAFF
TRBV5-5,NA,TRBJ1-6,CASSLLSGNSPLHF
TRBV6-2/TRBV6-3,NA,TRBJ2-1,CASSRLAAHNEQFF
TRBV6-2/TRBV6-3,few,TRBJ2-1,CASSYRGTSGGSSYNEQFF
TRBV4-2,NA,TRBJ2-7,CASSQDTGTLFYF
TRBV27,once,TRBJ1-6,CASSPKRRENSPLHF
TRBV5-5,NA,TRBJ2-5,CASRQIQETQYF
TRBV27,NA,TRBJ2-6,CASSGLAGANVLTF
TRBV3-1/TRBV3-2,once,TRBJ1-2,CASSQAGAGGYTF